The 12 T cell receptor beta chains reported below all come from one sample, sequenced in a study of a mutant IDH1 vaccine in newly diagnosed glioma. Time point in this sample: week 11, during vaccination. All doses held 300 ug of mutant IDH1 20-mer peptide, with topical imiquimod. The antigens for these receptors are not known. TCRdb's copy holds only in-frame clones and misses some; the assay was immunoSEQ multiplex PCR. The sample comprises some 120,000 clones, 80% of which are singletons, and 5% to 7% rests with the top ten. The source material was PBMCs, sampled from a glioma patient whose treatment included an IDH1 peptide vaccine. These receptors all come from a man aged 35-49 years with glioma.

This clone was picked up many times. This chain connects TRBV6-5 to TRBJ1-1; no firm D call. CDR3 size: 13 residues. The ends were cut back, 4 bases at V and 4 bases at J, with 10 bases in the middle. Germline V CDR1 and CDR2: MNHEY, SVGAGI. CDR3 loop: CASSSLVGTEAFF. The CDR3, as DNA: TGTGCCAGCAGTTCCCTCGTTGGCACTGAAGCTTTCTTT.

The V and J genes are TRBV18 and TRBJ1-5; tentative D call: TRBD1 (5 bases). The V gene's germline CDR1 is KGHSH and CDR2 LQKENI. V was trimmed by 4 bases and J by 4 bases, leaving 14 bases between them. This CDR3 region has 15 residues. The CDR3 bases are TGTGCCAGCTCACTTTCCGGAGCAGGGAATCAGCCCCAGCATTTT. Encoded protein: CASSLSGAGNQPQHF.

The genes are TRBV4-3 and TRBJ2-7; a weak D match, TRBD1 (5 bases). V lost 2 bases and J lost 4, with 12 bases in between. Germline-derived CDR1 and CDR2 are LGHNA and YSLEER. There are 14 residues in the CDR3. The CDR3: CASSQNRGLYEQYF. Written as DNA, the CDR3 is TGCGCCAGCAGCCAAAATAGGGGTTTGTACGAGCAGTACTTC.

To note about this clone: One base separates it from a far larger clone, so it is likely a read error. J is TRBJ1-1 and V is TRBV30, with a tentative D call TRBD1 (5 bases). CDR1 is GTSNPN and CDR2 is SVGIG in the germline V gene (reference sequence). V was trimmed by 4 bases and J by 6 bases, leaving 15 bases between them. This CDR3 comprises 13 residues. Written as DNA, the CDR3 is TGTGCCTGGACTGTAGGGGCCCACGCTGAAGCTTTCTTT. It is translated as CAWTVGAHAEAFF.

The table lists this clone with a few counts. This sequence joins TRBV4-2 and TRBJ1-2; perhaps TRBD1 as D (6 bases). Germline-derived CDR1 and CDR2 are LGHNA and YNFKEQ. Between the trimmed V and J ends, which lost 3 bases and 8 bases, there was a span of 10 bases. The CDR3 runs to 12 residues. CDR3 sequence (DNA): TGTGCCAGCAGCCAGTCAGGGGAGGGCTACACCTTC. Translating gives CASSQSGEGYTF.

The J gene is TRBJ2-7, the V gene TRBV7-9, with 7 bases lining up with TRBD2. The CDR3 has 14 amino acids. The V and J ends lost 5 bases and 4 bases, in that order; junction bases with no gene match: 8. CDR1 is SEHNR and CDR2 is FQNEAQ in the germline V gene (reference sequence). Here the CDR3 reads CASSPRASGYEQYF. The CDR3 coding sequence is TGTGCCAGCAGCCCGCGCGCTAGCGGATACGAGCAGTACTTC.

The CDR3 coding sequence is TGTGCCACCAGCAGAGATGGGGGGTTCACTGAAGCTTTCTTT. Encoded protein: CATSRDGGFTEAFF. The chain couples TRBV15 to TRBJ1-1; D is possibly TRBD1 (5 bases). The CDR3 length is 14 residues. Germline-derived CDR1 and CDR2 are LNHNV and YYDKDF (reference sequence). The V and J ends lost 0 bases and 4 bases respectively, with 9 bases between them.

This clone turned up a few times. The chain joins TRBV5-5 to TRBJ2-5; D unresolved. The CDR3 loop spans 14 amino acids. The germline V gene has CDR1 SGHKS and CDR2 YYEKEE (reference sequence). V was trimmed by 0 bases and J by 2 bases, leaving 8 bases between them. The CDR3 loop reads CASSLGPTQETQYF. The CDR3 DNA is TGTGCCAGCAGCTTGGGACCGACTCAAGAGACCCAGTACTTC.

The chain uses TRBV28 and TRBJ2-7; 9 nucleotides align to TRBD1. The germline gives CDR1 MDHEN, CDR2 SYDVKM. The V and J ends lost 6 bases and 5 bases, in that order; junction bases with no gene match: 11. The CDR3 consists of 15 residues. CDR3 loop: CASSKQGAQGNEQYF. The CDR3 DNA is TGTGCCAGCAGCAAACAGGGGGCGCAGGGGAACGAGCAGTACTTC.

This clone occurred a few times. This chain uses TRBV10-1 with TRBJ1-4; no clear D gene. The length of the CDR3 is 14 residues. V gave up 3 bases and J gave up 0 bases, with 5 bases separating them. The germline V gene encodes CDR1 WNHNN and CDR2 SYGVQD (reference sequence). The CDR3 here is CASSEGSTNEKLFF. CDR3 coding DNA: TGCGCCAGCAGTGAAGGTTCAACTAATGAAAAACTGTTTTTT.

The V gene is TRBV27, the J gene TRBJ2-2; no definite D call. This CDR3 is built from 17 residues. Germline loops: CDR1 MNHEY, CDR2 SMNVEV (reference sequence). Deletions cut 2 bases from V and 3 bases from J, with 16 bases between. CDR3 nucleotides: TGTGCCAGCAGTTTAAGGGCGCTACCTCTGGACACCGGGGAGCTGTTTTTT. Translating gives CASSLRALPLDTGELFF.

This clone was recorded a few times. The chain uses TRBV2 and TRBJ1-1; possible D gene TRBD1, 5 bases. The length of the CDR3 is 11 residues. The V gene's germline CDR1 is SNHLY and CDR2 FYNNEI. V lost 9 bases, J lost 9 bases, and 14 bases lay in between. CDR3 DNA sequence: TGTGCCAGGTGGCAGGGTGGACAAGCTTTCTTT. Its translation: CARWQGGQAFF.